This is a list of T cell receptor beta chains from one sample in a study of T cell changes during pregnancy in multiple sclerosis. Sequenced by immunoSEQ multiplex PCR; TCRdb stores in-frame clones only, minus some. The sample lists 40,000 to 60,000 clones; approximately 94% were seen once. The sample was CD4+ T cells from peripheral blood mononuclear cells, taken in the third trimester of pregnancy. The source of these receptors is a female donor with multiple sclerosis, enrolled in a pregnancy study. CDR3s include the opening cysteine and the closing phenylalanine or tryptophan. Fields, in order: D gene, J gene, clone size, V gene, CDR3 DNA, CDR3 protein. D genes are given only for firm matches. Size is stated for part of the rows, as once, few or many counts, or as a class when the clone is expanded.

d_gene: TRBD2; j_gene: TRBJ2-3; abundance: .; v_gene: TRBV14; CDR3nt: TGTGCCAGCAGCCAAGCCCTAGCGGGGCCCGAAGATACGCAGTATTTT; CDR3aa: CASSQALAGPEDTQYF
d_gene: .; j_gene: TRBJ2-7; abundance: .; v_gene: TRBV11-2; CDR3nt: TGTGCCAGCAGCTACAGCCCCTACGAGCAGTACTTC; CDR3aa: CASSYSPYEQYF
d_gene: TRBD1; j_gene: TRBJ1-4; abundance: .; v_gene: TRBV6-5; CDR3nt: TGTGCCAGCAGTTACCCACAGGGGGCGGGCGAAAAACTGTTTTTT; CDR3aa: CASSYPQGAGEKLFF
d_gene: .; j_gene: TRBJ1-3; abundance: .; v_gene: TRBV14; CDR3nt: TGTGCCAGCAGCCGGGTCAGGGGAAACACCATATATTTT; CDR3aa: CASSRVRGNTIYF
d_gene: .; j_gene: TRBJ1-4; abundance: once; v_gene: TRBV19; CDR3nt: TGTGCCAGTGGACCTTATGGGGGCGTAACTAATGAAAAACTGTTTTTT; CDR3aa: CASGPYGGVTNEKLFF
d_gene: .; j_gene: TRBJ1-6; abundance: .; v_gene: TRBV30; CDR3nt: TGTGCCTGGATCCGCGGGGGGTCACCCCTCCACTTT; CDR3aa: CAWIRGGSPLHF
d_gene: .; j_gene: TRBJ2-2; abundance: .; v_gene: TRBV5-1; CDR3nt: TGCGCCAGCAGCTTGGGAGTGAACACCGGGGAGCTGTTTTTT; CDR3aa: CASSLGVNTGELFF
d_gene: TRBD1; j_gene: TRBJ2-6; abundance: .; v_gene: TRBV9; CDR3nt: TGTGCCAGCAGCGCCATACAGGGGTACGGGGCCAACGTCCTGACTTTC; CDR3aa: CASSAIQGYGANVLTF
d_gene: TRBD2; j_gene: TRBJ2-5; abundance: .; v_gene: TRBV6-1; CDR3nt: TGTGCCAGCAGTGAACTAGCGGGGGGGCAAGAGACCCAGTACTTC; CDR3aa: CASSELAGGQETQYF
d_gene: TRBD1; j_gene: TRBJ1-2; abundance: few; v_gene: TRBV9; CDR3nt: TGTGCCAGCAGCACGGACAGGAACTATGGCTACACCTTC; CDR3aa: CASSTDRNYGYTF
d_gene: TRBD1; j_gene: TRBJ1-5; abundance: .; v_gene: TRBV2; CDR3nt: TGTGCCAGCAGGCCTGGACAGGGCAATCAGCCCCAGCATTTT; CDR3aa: CASRPGQGNQPQHF
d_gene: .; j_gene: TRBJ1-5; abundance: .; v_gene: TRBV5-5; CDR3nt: TGTGCCAGCAGCCCACTAGGGAGCAATCAGCCCCAGCATTTT; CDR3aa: CASSPLGSNQPQHF
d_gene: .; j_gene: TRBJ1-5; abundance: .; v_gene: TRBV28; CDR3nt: TGTGCCAGCAGTTTTCGAGGGATTCGAAATAGCAATCAGCCCCAGCATTTT; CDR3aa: CASSFRGIRNSNQPQHF
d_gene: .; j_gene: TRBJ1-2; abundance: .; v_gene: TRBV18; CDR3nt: TGTGCCAGCTCACCGTCTGCAGCTAACTATGGCTACACCTTC; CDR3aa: CASSPSAANYGYTF
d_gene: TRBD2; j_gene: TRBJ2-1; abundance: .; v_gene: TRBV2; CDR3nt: TGTGCCAGCAGTGAGGGACTAGCGGGGTTCTACAATGAGCAGTTCTTC; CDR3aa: CASSEGLAGFYNEQFF
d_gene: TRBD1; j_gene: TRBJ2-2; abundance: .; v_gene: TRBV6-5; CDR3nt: TGTGCCAGCAGACGGACAGGGGGCACCGGGGAGCTGTTTTTT; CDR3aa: CASRRTGGTGELFF
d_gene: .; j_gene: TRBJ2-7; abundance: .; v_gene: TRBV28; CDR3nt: TGTGCCAGCAGTTTACCGGACAGCACTTCCTACGAGCAGTACTTC; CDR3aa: CASSLPDSTSYEQYF
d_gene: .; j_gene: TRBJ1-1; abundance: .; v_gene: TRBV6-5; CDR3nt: TGTGCCAGCAGTTCAACAGCCATGAACACTGAAGCTTTCTTT; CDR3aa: CASSSTAMNTEAFF
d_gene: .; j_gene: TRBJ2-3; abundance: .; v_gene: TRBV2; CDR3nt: TGTGCCAGCAGTGACCGTCTGAGTACAGATACGCAGTATTTT; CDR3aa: CASSDRLSTDTQYF
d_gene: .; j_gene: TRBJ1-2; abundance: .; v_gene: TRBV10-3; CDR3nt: TGTGCCATCAGTTCCCAGGCGGGGGCTAACTATGGCTACACCTTC; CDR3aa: CAISSQAGANYGYTF
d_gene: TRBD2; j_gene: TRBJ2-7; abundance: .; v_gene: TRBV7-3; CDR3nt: TGTGCCAGCAGCCCATCGACTAGCGGCCTAAGGGTGGTGTCCTACGAGCAGTACTTC; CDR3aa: CASSPSTSGLRVVSYEQYF
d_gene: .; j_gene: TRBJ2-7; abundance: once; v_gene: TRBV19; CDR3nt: TGTGCCAGTAGTATATGGGGACAAGGATCTTACGAGCAGTACTTC; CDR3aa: CASSIWGQGSYEQYF
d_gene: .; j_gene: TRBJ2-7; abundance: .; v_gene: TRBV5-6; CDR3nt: TGTGCCAGCAGCTTTGGGGACAACTACGAGCAGTACTTC; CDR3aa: CASSFGDNYEQYF
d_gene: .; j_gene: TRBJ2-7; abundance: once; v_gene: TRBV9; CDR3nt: TGTGCCAGCACCCTCGGCCCTAGCAGCTACGAGCAGTACTTC; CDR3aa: CASTLGPSSYEQYF
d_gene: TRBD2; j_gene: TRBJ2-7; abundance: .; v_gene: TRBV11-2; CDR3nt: TGTGCCAGCAGCTTTCGGGGGGGCCGCTCCTACGAGCAGTACTTC; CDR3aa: CASSFRGGRSYEQYF
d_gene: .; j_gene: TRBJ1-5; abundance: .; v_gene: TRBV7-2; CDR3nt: TGTGCCAGCAGCTTAGCGGCAGGGCTTTATCAGCCCCAGCATTTT; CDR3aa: CASSLAAGLYQPQHF